The source of this T cell receptor beta chain is a study of T cell responses to AZD1222 COVID-19 vaccine. Study-level results: A mostly white British donor set with more females was recruited, and clonal diversity was possibly underestimated. When two AZD1222 doses had been given, Spike-specific TCR breadth and depth rose.

Points on this clone: Its antigen remains unidentified.

The protocol was immunoSEQ multiplex PCR, while the TCRdb copy is restricted to in-frame clones and leaves out a portion. The repertoire holds 95,000 to 150,000 clones, with about 90% as singletons. CDR1 is LGHDT and CDR2 is YNNKEL in the germline V gene (reference sequence). This CDR3 contains 14 residues. V was trimmed by 3 bases and J by 1 base, leaving 7 bases between them. This chain joins TRBV3-1 (or the pseudogene TRBV3-2) and TRBJ1-5; D not resolved. This sequence originates from an adult in good health. The sequencing used peripheral blood, collected on day 0 of AZD1222 vaccination. The CDR3 bases are TGTGCCAGCAGCCAGGGAGGGAGCAATCAGCCCCAGCATTTT. Its translation is CASSQGGSNQPQHF.